This T cell receptor beta chain originates from a study of CD8+CD57+ T cells in acquired aplastic anemia. For the study at large: The sorted CD4+ and CD8+ cells yielded an average around 3 ug of DNA.

Genomic DNA acted as the template from which TCR beta VDJ combination and CDR3 sequence profiling were carried out. One entry per CDR3 protein results from TCRdb running MiXCR on the reads. The table lists roughly 160,000 distinct CDR3 sequences, 63% of them singletons. Germline V lookup: CDR1 SEHNR, CDR2 FQNEAQ (reference sequence). The CDR3 has 15 residues. V was clipped by 1 base and J by 6 bases, with 15 bases between them. This TCR derives from a human donor in good health. Sequencing was carried out using sorted CD4+, CD8+, or CD8+CD57+ T cells (not recorded which) from PBMCs. The chain carries TRBV7-9 and TRBJ2-5; D unresolved. CDR3 nucleotide sequence: TGTGCCAGCAGCTTAGGAGGTTCTTGGTTGAAGACCCAGTACTTC. Translation: CASSLGGSWLKTQYF.